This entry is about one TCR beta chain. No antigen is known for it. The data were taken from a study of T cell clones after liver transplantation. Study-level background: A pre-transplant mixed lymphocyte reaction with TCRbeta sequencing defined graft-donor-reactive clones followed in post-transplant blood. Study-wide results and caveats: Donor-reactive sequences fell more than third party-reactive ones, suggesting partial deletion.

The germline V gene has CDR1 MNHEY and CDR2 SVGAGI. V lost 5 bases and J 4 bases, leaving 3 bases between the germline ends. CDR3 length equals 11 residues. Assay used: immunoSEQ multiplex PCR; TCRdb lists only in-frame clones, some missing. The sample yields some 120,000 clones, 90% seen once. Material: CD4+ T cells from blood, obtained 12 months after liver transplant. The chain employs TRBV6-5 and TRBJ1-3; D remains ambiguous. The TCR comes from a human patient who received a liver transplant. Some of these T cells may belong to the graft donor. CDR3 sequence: CASSMGNTIYF. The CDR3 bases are TGTGCCAGCAGTATGGGAAACACCATATATTTT.